What follows describes a single T cell receptor (beta chain). The sample comes from a study of human CD8 memory T cell subsets. Researchers made TCR beta libraries via UMI-labeled 5' RACE. Per the original methods: Functional CDR3 beta clonotype counts ranged from about 2,700 to 18,000 in each TCR beta library. TCRdb reprocessed the 5' RACE reads and reports one entry per CDR3 protein, with no DNA. The V and J calls and clone size come from TCRdb's table, not from the authors' own analysis. This repertoire includes about 10,000 distinct CDR3 sequences. The CDR3 sequence is 17 residues long. Per the germline V gene, CDR1 is SQVTM and CDR2 is ANQGSEA. Designated as TPEX, the CCR7+ PD-1+ TIGIT+ early memory CD8+ T cells showed dysfunctional, exhausted-like traits. A negative magnetic separation step was used to enrich total CD8+ T cells. Duplicate approximately 160,000-cell vials of sorted CD8+ T cells per subset supplied the RNA.

V and J are TRBV29-1 and TRBJ2-3; TCRdb indicates TRBD1, and absent DNA this call remains unverified. The TCR originated in a human donor in good health. The source material was CD8+ T cells from PBMCs. The CDR3 here is CSAYLWDRESRTDTQYF.